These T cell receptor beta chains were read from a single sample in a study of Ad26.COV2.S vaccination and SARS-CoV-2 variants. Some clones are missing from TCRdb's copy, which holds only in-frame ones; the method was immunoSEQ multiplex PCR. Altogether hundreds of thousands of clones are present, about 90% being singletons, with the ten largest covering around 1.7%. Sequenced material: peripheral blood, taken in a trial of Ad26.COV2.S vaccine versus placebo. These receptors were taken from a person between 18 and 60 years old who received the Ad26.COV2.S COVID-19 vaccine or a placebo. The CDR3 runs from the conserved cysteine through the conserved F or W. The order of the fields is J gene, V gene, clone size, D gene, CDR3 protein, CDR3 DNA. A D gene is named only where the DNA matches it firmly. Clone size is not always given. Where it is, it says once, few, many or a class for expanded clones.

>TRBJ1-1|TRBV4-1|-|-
CASSQGPGLTNTEAFF
TGCGCCAGCAGCCAGGGTCCAGGGTTGACGAACACTGAAGCTTTCTTT
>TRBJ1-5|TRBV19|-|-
CASSEKISAPQHF
TGTGCCAGTAGCGAAAAGATTTCCGCGCCCCAGCATTTT
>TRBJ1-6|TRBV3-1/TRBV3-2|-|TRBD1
CASSLRGNNSPLHF
TGTGCCAGCAGCCTCAGGGGGAATAATTCACCCCTCCACTTT
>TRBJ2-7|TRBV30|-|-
CAWSVAYEQYF
TGTGCCTGGAGTGTAGCTTACGAGCAGTACTTC
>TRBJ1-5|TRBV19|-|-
CASSIGGQGRAFNQPQHF
TGTGCCAGTAGTATAGGAGGGCAGGGGAGGGCTTTCAATCAGCCCCAGCATTTT
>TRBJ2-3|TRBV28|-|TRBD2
CASSLPLAGGLKDTQYF
TGTGCCAGCAGTTTACCACTCGCGGGGGGGCTTAAGGATACGCAGTATTTT
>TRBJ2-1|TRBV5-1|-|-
CASSLVGGRYYNEQFF
TGCGCCAGCAGCTTGGTCGGGGGTCGCTACTACAATGAGCAGTTCTTC
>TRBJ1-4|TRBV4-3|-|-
CASSQGGTGTGLFF
TGCGCCAGCAGCCAAGGGGGAACCGGGACCGGACTGTTTTTT
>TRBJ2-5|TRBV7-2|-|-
CASSVGGSVQETQYF
TGTGCCAGCAGCGTTGGGGGGTCGGTTCAAGAGACCCAGTACTTC
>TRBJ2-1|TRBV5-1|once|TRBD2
CASSSQMAGLVYNEQFF
TGCGCCAGCAGCTCCCAGATGGCAGGACTAGTCTACAATGAGCAGTTCTTC
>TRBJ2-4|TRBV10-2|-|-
CASSGGGRNIQYF
TGCGCCAGCAGTGGCGGGGGCAGAAACATTCAGTACTTC
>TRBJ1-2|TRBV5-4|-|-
CASSLRGAYGYTF
TGTGCCAGCAGCTTGCGGGGGGCCTATGGCTACACCTTC
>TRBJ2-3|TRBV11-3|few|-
CASSLGVGGPSTDTQYF
TGTGCCAGCAGCTTAGGGGTCGGGGGACCTAGCACAGATACGCAGTATTTT
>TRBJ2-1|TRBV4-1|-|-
CASSQDQGSRGNEQFF
TGCGCCAGCAGCCAAGATCAGGGTAGTAGAGGGAATGAGCAGTTCTTC
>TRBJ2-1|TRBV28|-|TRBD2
CASSLIRLAGGSSYNEQFF
TGTGCCAGCAGTCTTATCCGGCTAGCGGGGGGGAGCTCCTACAATGAGCAGTTCTTC
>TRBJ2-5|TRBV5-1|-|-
CASSYRPSGTRETQYF
TGCGCCAGCAGCTACAGACCCTCCGGGACAAGAGAGACCCAGTACTTC
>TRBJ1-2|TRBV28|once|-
CASSFSAGPYGYTF
TGTGCCAGCAGTTTTTCGGCAGGGCCCTATGGCTACACCTTC
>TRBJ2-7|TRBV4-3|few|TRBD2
CASSQDSAGFSEQYF
TGCGCCAGCAGCCAAGATTCAGCGGGGTTCTCCGAGCAGTACTTC
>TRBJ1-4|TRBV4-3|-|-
CASSQDPSEKLFF
TGCGCCAGCAGCCAAGATCCGTCTGAAAAACTGTTTTTT
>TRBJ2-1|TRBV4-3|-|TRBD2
CASSLGLANNEQFF
TGCGCCAGCAGCCTAGGACTAGCCAACAATGAGCAGTTCTTC
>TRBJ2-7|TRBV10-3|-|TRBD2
CAIQAGGLYEQYF
TGTGCCATCCAAGCGGGGGGGCTCTACGAGCAGTACTTC
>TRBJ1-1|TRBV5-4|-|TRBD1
CASSFGRGLLYTEAFF
TGTGCCAGCAGCTTTGGGAGGGGGCTTCTCTACACTGAAGCTTTCTTT
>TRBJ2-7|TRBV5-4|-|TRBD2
CASSVGTSGTYEQYF
TGTGCCAGCAGCGTAGGGACTAGCGGTACCTACGAGCAGTACTTC
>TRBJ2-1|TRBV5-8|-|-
CASSLWGANEQFF
TGTGCCAGCAGCTTGTGGGGGGCCAATGAGCAGTTCTTC
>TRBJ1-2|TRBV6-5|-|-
CASSYRQVGDDYGYTF
TGTGCCAGCAGTTACCGGCAGGTGGGGGACGACTATGGCTACACCTTC
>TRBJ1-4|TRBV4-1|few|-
CASRAPSGGGEKLFF
TGCGCCAGCAGGGCCCCAAGCGGGGGCGGTGAAAAACTGTTTTTT
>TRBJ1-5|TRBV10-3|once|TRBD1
CAISESGTGVSGNQPQHF
TGTGCCATCAGTGAGTCCGGGACAGGGGTATCGGGCAATCAGCCCCAGCATTTT
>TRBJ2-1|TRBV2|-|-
CASSIYNEQFF
TGTGCCAGCAGTATCTACAATGAGCAGTTCTTC
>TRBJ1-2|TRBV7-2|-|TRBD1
CASNPGQRYGYTF
TGTGCCTCAAACCCGGGACAGCGATATGGCTACACCTTC
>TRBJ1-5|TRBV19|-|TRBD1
CASSNRDRGSNSNQPQHF
TGTGCCAGTTCGAACCGGGACAGGGGCTCAAATAGCAATCAGCCCCAGCATTTT
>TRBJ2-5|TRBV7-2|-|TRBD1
CASSLTGGDQETQYF
TGTGCCAGCAGCTTAACAGGGGGCGACCAAGAGACCCAGTACTTC
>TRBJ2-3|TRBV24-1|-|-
CATQGWGTDTQYF
TGTGCCACTCAGGGGTGGGGCACAGATACGCAGTATTTT
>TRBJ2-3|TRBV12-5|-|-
CASGRPASSDTQYF
TGTGCTAGTGGCCGGCCGGCTAGTTCCGATACGCAGTATTTT
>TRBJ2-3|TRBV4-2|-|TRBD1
CASSLGTGTDTQYF
TGTGCCAGCAGCCTAGGGACAGGGACAGATACGCAGTATTTT
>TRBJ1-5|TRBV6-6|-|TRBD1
CASSVEGASQPQHF
TGTGCCAGCAGTGTTGAGGGGGCCAGTCAGCCCCAGCATTTT
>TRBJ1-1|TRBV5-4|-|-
CASGLGHRNTEAFF
TGTGCCAGCGGCCTGGGACACCGGAACACTGAAGCTTTCTTT
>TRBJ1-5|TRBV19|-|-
CASSWGSDQPQHF
TGTGCCAGTAGCTGGGGATCGGATCAGCCCCAGCATTTT
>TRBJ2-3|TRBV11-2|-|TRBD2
CASSLLAVSTDTQYF
TGTGCCAGCAGCTTACTAGCGGTTAGCACAGATACGCAGTATTTT
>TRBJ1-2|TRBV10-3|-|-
CASGGATYGYTF
TGTGCCTCTGGGGGGGCAACCTATGGCTACACCTTC
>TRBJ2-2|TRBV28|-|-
CASSLVYTGELFF
TGTGCCAGCAGTCTAGTGTACACCGGGGAGCTGTTTTTT
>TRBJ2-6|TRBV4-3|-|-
CASSQGVSSGANVLTF
TGCGCCAGCAGCCAAGGGGTCTCCTCTGGGGCCAACGTCCTGACTTTC
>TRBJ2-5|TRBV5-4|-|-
CASSLDPSAETQYF
TGTGCCAGCAGCTTGGATCCTAGCGCTGAGACCCAGTACTTC
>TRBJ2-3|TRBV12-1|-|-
CASSLPSPGNAQYF
TGTGCCAGCAGCTTACCCTCACCGGGAAATGCGCAGTATTTT
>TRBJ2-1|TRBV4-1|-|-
CASSQDLTGPDEQFF
TGCGCCAGCAGCCAAGATTTGACCGGGCCGGATGAGCAGTTCTTC
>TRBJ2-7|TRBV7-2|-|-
CASSGHNRQGREQYF
TGTGCCAGCAGCGGACACAATAGGCAGGGCCGCGAGCAGTACTTC
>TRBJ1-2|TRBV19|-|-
CASSMGRTANYGYTF
TGTGCCAGTAGTATGGGACGAACAGCTAACTATGGCTACACCTTC
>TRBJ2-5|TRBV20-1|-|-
CSAPREETQYF
TGCAGTGCCCCGCGCGAAGAGACCCAGTACTTC
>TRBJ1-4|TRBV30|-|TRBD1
CAWSQGAGEKLFF
TGTGCCTGGAGTCAGGGGGCGGGTGAAAAACTGTTTTTT
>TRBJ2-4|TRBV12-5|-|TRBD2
CASGLRVAGAGKNIQYF
TGTGCTAGTGGTTTGAGGGTTGCGGGAGCCGGAAAAAACATTCAGTACTTC
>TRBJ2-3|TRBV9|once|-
CASSVMTTDTQYF
TGTGCCAGCAGCGTAATGACCACAGATACGCAGTATTTT
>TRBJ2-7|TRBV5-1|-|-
CASSLISGALNEQYF
TGCGCCAGCAGCTTGATATCGGGGGCGCTGAACGAGCAGTACTTC
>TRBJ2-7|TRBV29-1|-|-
CSAHPGKRRSYEQYF
TGCAGCGCACACCCAGGGAAAAGGCGATCCTACGAGCAGTACTTC